The clone carrying this T cell receptor beta chain was detected a few times. The sample is drawn from a study of blood T cells in healthy people across ages. The second PCR ran roughly 6 to 11 cycles with a sample-barcoded 5' primer and J-beta primers. The template-switch adaptor was a 5' adaptor with 12 random nucleotides. It tagged each cDNA molecule. TCRdb itself ran the 5' RACE reads through MiXCR, one entry per CDR3 protein. The sample includes more than 1 million distinct CDR3 sequences, 45% of them seen just once. CDR1 and CDR2 from the germline V gene are MGHRA and YSYEKL. The J segment lost 4 bases and the V segment lost 2 bases, leaving 7 bases of the junction unmatched. The CDR3 length is 15 residues.

Sequenced material: blood. This sequence originates from a woman between 55 and 75 years old in good health. V is TRBV4-1 and J is TRBJ2-7, with 8 bases matching TRBD2. CDR3 nucleotide sequence: TGCGCCAGCAGCCAACGAGGAGCGGGAGTTTACGAGCAGTACTTC. Translation: CASSQRGAGVYEQYF.